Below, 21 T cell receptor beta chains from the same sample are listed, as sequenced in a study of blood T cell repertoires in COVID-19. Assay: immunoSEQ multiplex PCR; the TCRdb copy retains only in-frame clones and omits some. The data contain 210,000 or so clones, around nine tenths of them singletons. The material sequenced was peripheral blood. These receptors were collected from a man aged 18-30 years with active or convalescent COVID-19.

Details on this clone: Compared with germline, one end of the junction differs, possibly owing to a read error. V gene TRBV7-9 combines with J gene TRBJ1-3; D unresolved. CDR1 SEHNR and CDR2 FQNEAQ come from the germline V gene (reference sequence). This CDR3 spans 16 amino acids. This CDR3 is CASSLAPSPSGNTIYF. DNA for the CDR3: TGTGCCAGCAGCCTAGCCCCTTCCCCCTCTGGAAACACCATATATTTT.

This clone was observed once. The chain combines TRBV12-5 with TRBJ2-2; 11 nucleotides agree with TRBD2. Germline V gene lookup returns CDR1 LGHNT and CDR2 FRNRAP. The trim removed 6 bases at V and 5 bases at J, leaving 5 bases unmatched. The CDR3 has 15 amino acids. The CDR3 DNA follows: TGTGCTAGTGGCCCTAGCGGGAGGAATACCGGGGAGCTGTTTTTT. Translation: CASGPSGRNTGELFF. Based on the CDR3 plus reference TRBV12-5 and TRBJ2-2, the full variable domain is DARVTQTPRHKVTEMGQEVTMRCQPILGHNTVFWYRQTMMQGLELLAYFRNRAPLDDSGMPKDRFSAEMPDATLATLKIQPSEPRDSAVYFCASGPSGRNTGELFFGEGSRLTVL.

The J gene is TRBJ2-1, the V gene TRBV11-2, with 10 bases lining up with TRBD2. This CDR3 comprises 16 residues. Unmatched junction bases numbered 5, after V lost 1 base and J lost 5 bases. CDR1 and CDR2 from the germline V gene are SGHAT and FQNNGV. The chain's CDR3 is CASSLVRLAGDNEQFF. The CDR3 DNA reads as TGTGCCAGCAGCTTAGTGAGGCTAGCGGGAGACAATGAGCAGTTCTTC. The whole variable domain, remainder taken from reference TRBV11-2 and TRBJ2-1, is EAGVAQSPRYKIIEKRQSVAFWCNPISGHATLYWYQQILGQGPKLLIQFQNNGVVDDSQLPKDRFSAERLKGVDSTLKIQPAKLEDSAVYLCASSLVRLAGDNEQFFGPGTRLTVL.

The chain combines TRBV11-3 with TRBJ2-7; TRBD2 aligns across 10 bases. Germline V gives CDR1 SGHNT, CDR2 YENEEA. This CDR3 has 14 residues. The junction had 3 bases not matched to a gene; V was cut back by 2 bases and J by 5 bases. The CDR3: CASSLLAGDHEQYF. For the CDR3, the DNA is TGTGCCAGCAGCTTACTAGCGGGAGATCACGAGCAGTACTTC.

The CDR3 sequence: CSAQTTGGGGYTF. Written as DNA, the CDR3 is TGCAGCGCCCAGACCACAGGGGGGGGAGGCTACACCTTC. The chain joins TRBV29-1 to TRBJ1-2, with TRBD1 matching over 8 bases. Per germline, CDR1 SQVTM and CDR2 ANQGSEA. V shed 7 bases and J 8 bases; nucleotides not matched to a gene: 12. The CDR3 consists of 13 residues.

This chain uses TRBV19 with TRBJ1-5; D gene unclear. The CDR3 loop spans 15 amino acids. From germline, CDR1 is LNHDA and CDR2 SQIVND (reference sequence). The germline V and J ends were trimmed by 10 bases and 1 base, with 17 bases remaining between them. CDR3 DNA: TGTGCCACCCGAGGAGGATTTTTAAGCAATCAGCCCCAGCATTTT. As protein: CATRGGFLSNQPQHF.

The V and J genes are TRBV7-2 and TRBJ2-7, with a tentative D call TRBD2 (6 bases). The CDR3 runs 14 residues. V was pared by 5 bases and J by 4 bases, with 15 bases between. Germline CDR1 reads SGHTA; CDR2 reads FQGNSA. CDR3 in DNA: TGTGCCAGCAGCCCAGGGACTGCCTTTTACGAGCAGTACTTC. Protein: CASSPGTAFYEQYF.

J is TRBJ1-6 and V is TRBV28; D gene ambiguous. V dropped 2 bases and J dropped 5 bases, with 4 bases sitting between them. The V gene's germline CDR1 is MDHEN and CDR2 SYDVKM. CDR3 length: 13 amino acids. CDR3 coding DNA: TGTGCCAGCAGTTTACCTCATAATTCACCCCTCCACTTT. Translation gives CASSLPHNSPLHF.

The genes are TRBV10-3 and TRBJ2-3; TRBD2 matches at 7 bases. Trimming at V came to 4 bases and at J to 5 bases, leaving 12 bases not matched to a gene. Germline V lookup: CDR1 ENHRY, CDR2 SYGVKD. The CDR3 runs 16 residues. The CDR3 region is CAISAHLDPGGDTQYF. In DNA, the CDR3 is TGTGCCATCAGTGCTCATCTCGACCCGGGGGGAGATACGCAGTATTTT.

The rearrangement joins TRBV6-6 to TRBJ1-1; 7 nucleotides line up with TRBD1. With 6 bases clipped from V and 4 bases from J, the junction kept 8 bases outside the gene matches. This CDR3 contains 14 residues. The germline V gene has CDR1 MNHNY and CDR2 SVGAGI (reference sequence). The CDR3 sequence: CASSLETGSTEAFF. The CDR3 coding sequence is TGTGCCAGCAGCCTTGAGACAGGGAGCACTGAAGCTTTCTTT.

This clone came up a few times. The chain's CDR3 is CASKGIGASGTSYNEQFF. In DNA form, the CDR3 reads TGTGCCAGCAAAGGGATCGGGGCTAGCGGGACCTCTTACAATGAGCAGTTCTTC. The rearrangement joins TRBV2 to TRBJ2-1; 9 bases align to TRBD2. The length of the CDR3 is 18 residues. V lost 7 bases to trimming and J lost 4 bases; unmatched junction nucleotides: 17. The germline CDR1 and CDR2 sequences are SNHLY and FYNNEI.

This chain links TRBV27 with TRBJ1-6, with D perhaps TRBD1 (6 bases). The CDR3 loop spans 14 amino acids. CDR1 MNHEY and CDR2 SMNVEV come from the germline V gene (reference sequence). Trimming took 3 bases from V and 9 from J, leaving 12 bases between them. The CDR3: CASSFGRGFSPLHF. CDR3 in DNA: TGTGCCAGCAGTTTTGGCAGGGGATTTTCACCCCTCCACTTT.

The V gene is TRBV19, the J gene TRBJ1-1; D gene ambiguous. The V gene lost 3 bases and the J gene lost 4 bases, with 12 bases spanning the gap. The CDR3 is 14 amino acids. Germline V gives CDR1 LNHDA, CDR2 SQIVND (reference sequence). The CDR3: CASSMGGAGTEAFF. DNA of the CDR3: TGTGCCAGTAGTATGGGCGGCGCGGGCACTGAAGCTTTCTTT.

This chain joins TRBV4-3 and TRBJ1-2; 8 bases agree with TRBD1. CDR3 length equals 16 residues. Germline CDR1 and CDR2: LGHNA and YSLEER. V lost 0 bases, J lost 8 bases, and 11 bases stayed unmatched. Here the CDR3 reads CASSQDSTGVGYGYTF. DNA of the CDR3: TGCGCCAGCAGCCAAGATTCGACAGGGGTAGGTTACGGCTACACCTTC.

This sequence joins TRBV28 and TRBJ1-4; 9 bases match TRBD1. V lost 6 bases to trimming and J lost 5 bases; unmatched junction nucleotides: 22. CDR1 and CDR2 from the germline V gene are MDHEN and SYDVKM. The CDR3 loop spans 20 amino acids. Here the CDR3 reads CASRPPLGGTGSRINEKLFF. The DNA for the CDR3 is TGTGCCAGCAGGCCACCCCTGGGGGGGACAGGGTCTCGCATAAATGAAAAACTGTTTTTT.

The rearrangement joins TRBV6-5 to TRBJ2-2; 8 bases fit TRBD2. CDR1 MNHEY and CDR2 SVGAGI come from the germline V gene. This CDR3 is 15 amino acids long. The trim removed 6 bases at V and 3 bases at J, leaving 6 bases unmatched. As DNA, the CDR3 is TGTGCCAGCAGGCTACAACTAGCGGACACCGGGGAGCTGTTTTTT. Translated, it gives CASRLQLADTGELFF.

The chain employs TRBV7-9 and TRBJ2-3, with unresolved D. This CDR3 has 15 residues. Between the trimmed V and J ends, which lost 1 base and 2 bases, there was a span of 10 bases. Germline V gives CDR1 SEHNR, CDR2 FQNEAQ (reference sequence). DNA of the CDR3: TGTGCCAGCAGCTTAGAAGGCGGTACCACAGATACGCAGTATTTT. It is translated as CASSLEGGTTDTQYF.

CDR3 DNA: TGTGCCAGCAGCTTGGACGGGAGACCTCAAGAGACCCAGTACTTC. Translating it yields CASSLDGRPQETQYF. The chain has TRBV11-2 and TRBJ2-5; perhaps TRBD2 as D (6 bases). The V gene lost 3 bases and the J gene lost 2 bases, with 13 bases spanning the gap. The CDR3 has 15 residues. Germline V gene lookup returns CDR1 SGHAT and CDR2 FQNNGV.

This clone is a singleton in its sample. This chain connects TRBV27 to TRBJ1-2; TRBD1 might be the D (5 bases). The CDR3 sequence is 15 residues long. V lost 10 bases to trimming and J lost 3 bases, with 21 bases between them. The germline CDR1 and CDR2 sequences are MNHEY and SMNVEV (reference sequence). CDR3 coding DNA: TGTGCCACCAGGGCCCGGGCAGGGCCGGACTATGGCTACACCTTC. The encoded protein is CATRARAGPDYGYTF.

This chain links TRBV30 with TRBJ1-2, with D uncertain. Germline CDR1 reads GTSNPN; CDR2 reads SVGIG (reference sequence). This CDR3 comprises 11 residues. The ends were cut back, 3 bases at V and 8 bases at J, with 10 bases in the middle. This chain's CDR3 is CAWSVQAGYTF. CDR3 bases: TGTGCCTGGAGCGTCCAGGCGGGCTACACCTTC.

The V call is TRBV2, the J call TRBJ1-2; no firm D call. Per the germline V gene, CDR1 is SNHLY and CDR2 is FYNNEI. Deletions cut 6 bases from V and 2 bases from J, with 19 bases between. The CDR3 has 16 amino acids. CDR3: CASSLRLDTSNYGYTF. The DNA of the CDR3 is TGTGCCAGCAGCCTTCGGTTAGACACCTCAAACTATGGCTACACCTTC.